A selection of T cell receptor beta chains follows, all from one sample in a study of identical twins. MiXCR was run by TCRdb on the 5' RACE reads, yielding one entry per CDR3 protein. The sample lists roughly 710,000 distinct CDR3 sequences; 6.1% were seen once. Material for sequencing was naive T cells sorted from blood. These receptors all come from a man aged 18-30 years in good health. Both conserved end residues are part of each CDR3.

J gene	V gene	CDR3 protein
TRBJ2-4	TRBV12-3/TRBV12-4	CASSNDRDLQYF
TRBJ1-3	TRBV15	CATSRGSSGNTIYF
TRBJ2-5	TRBV5-4	CASSLRWEGFQGDQETQYF
TRBJ2-1	TRBV20-1	CSARGFRDKDEQFF
TRBJ2-1	TRBV9	CASSARRTYNEQFF
TRBJ2-3	TRBV6-5	CASSYSPSTFTDTQYF
TRBJ2-3	TRBV29-1	CSVEGTSGGTDTQYF
TRBJ2-2	TRBV10-3	CAISELSATGELFF
TRBJ1-5	TRBV12-3/TRBV12-4	CASRNREGSQHF
TRBJ2-7	TRBV25-1	CASSDDQTYDDEQYF
TRBJ2-1	TRBV5-1	CASSLGQGENEQFF
TRBJ1-5	TRBV5-5	CASSFSAGYNQPQHF
TRBJ2-1	TRBV7-9	CASSSDRGRDYNEQFF
TRBJ1-1	TRBV6-1	CASTFSRGRDTEAFF
TRBJ2-2	TRBV12-3/TRBV12-4	CASRLGTTEGELFF
TRBJ2-5	TRBV5-1	CASSFDQGTQYF
TRBJ2-1	TRBV2	CASIQREGRNEQFF
TRBJ1-4	TRBV12-3/TRBV12-4	CASSFYPRSNEKLFF
TRBJ2-3	TRBV14	CASSQLRSGLDTQYF
TRBJ1-4	TRBV5-1	CASSSGQGAEKLFF
TRBJ2-5	TRBV7-3	CASSRTSGETQYF
TRBJ2-3	TRBV11-2	CASSLEVMAPAFDTQYF
TRBJ2-7	TRBV7-8	CASSYPDSRLDEQYF
TRBJ2-3	TRBV11-1	CASSLKGHGTDTQYF
TRBJ2-1	TRBV6-2/TRBV6-3	CASSGLAGGVWNEQFF
TRBJ2-6	TRBV12-3/TRBV12-4	CASSLVGGATGANVLTF
TRBJ2-1	TRBV20-1	CSASALAGDNEQFF
TRBJ1-1	TRBV6-1	CASRRGGRDDQAFF
TRBJ1-1	TRBV9	CASSVSVMNTEAFF
TRBJ2-2	TRBV5-1	CASSRKPDTGELFF
TRBJ2-1	TRBV7-2	CASSLGVSGTRYNEQFF
TRBJ1-4	TRBV7-2	CASSSPGQGDEKLFF
TRBJ2-7	TRBV20-1	CSANQHRGGPYEQYF
TRBJ2-1	TRBV7-9	CASSLRETVPSDEQFF
TRBJ2-5	TRBV24-1	CATGPLSSGSVETQYF
TRBJ2-1	TRBV4-3	CASSQDQGRGHNEQFF
TRBJ2-2	TRBV5-5	CASSHHTGVSTGELFF
TRBJ1-4	TRBV11-2	CASSLDGHFPTNEKLFF
TRBJ1-6	TRBV6-1	CASRIELSYNSPLHF
TRBJ1-4	TRBV5-5	CASSLFRREKLFF
TRBJ1-1	TRBV20-1	CSATQTRDRSWNTEAFF
TRBJ1-1	TRBV28	CASSLHRGKSTEAFF
TRBJ2-3	TRBV7-9	CASNWGNTDTQYF
TRBJ1-2	TRBV29-1	CSVSGVLGYTF
TRBJ2-7	TRBV3-1	CASSQAGGAYEQYF
TRBJ2-1	TRBV5-1	CASSLRQRELSDEQFF
TRBJ2-1	TRBV12-3/TRBV12-4	CASSLEGRLEEQFF
TRBJ1-5	TRBV5-1	CASRGGGFDSNQPQHF
TRBJ2-2	TRBV12-3/TRBV12-4	CASSKDRGSGELFF